The 24 T cell receptor beta chains listed next were all sequenced from one sample in a study of CD8+CD57+ T cells in acquired aplastic anemia. TCR beta VDJ combinations and CDR3 sequences were profiled from genomic DNA. TCRdb passed the reads through MiXCR, listing each CDR3 protein once. The sample yields roughly 150,000 distinct CDR3 sequences, approximately 43% seen once. Sequenced sample: sorted CD4+, CD8+, or CD8+CD57+ T cells (not recorded which) from PBMCs. The receptors come from a human donor in good health.

Ten or more counts support this clonotype. The chain recombines TRBV10-3 with TRBJ1-2; possible D gene TRBD1, 5 bases. V was shortened by 5 bases and J by 10 bases, with 20 bases between the two germline ends. CDR3 length: 14 amino acids. Per germline, CDR1 ENHRY and CDR2 SYGVKD. CDR3 amino acids: CAISSESQVSDYTF. CDR3 nucleotides: TGTGCCATCAGTAGTGAATCACAGGTCAGCGACTACACCTTC.

This clonotype was seen only a few times. Here the CDR3 reads CASSSDGRSYNEQFF. CDR3 DNA sequence: TGTGCCAGCAGTTCGGACGGCCGCTCCTACAATGAGCAGTTCTTC. The chain combines TRBV6-2 or TRBV6-3 with TRBJ2-1; the D is unclear. The CDR3 has 15 residues. Trimming removed 4 bases from V and 0 bases from J, with 10 bases in between. Germline V gene sequence: CDR1 MNHEY, CDR2 SVGEGT.

This sequence joins TRBV12-3 or TRBV12-4 and TRBJ1-6; 8 bases are a match to TRBD1. The CDR3 covers 14 residues. The V gene end was trimmed by 5 bases and the J gene end by 8 bases; junction bases not matched to a gene: 5. The CDR3 is CASSRTGTDSPLHF. The CDR3 DNA reads TGTGCCAGCAGTAGGACAGGGACCGATTCACCCCTCCACTTT.

This clonotype is a singleton in its sample. The V and J genes are TRBV5-4 and TRBJ2-7, with 8 bases aligning to TRBD1. Trimming at V came to 3 bases and at J to 2 bases, leaving 4 bases not matched to a gene. CDR3 length equals 14 residues. Per the germline V gene, CDR1 is SGHNT and CDR2 is YYREEE (reference sequence). This CDR3 is CASSSADRAYEQYF. In DNA form, the CDR3 reads TGTGCCAGCAGCTCCGCGGACAGGGCCTACGAGCAGTACTTC.

The V call is TRBV2, the J call TRBJ1-1; D might be TRBD1 (5 bases). This CDR3 region has 14 residues. Germline values: CDR1 SNHLY, CDR2 FYNNEI. Deletions cut 4 bases from V and 4 bases from J, with 13 bases between. In DNA, the CDR3 is TGTGCCAGCAGTGGGCGGGGCAAGGGCACTGAAGCTTTCTTT. Translated: CASSGRGKGTEAFF. The variable domain in full, completed from reference TRBV2 and TRBJ1-1, reads EPEVTQTPSHQVTQMGQEVILRCVPISNHLYFYWYRQILGQKVEFLVSFYNNEISEKSEIFDDQFSVERPDGSNFTLKIRSTKLEDSAMYFCASSGRGKGTEAFFGQGTRLTVV.

This clonotype was seen ten or more times. The chain employs TRBV14 and TRBJ2-1, with D tentatively TRBD1 or TRBD2 (5 bases each). V dropped 3 bases and J dropped 5 bases, with 17 bases sitting between them. The V gene's germline CDR1 is SGHDN and CDR2 FVKESK. This CDR3 comprises 16 residues. In nucleotides, the CDR3 is TGTGCCAGCAGCCACGCTGCCGGGACGGCCAACAATGAGCAGTTCTTC. Residues: CASSHAAGTANNEQFF.

This clonotype was counted between two and nine times. V gene TRBV7-6 combines with J gene TRBJ2-2; D remains ambiguous. V dropped 5 bases and J dropped 6 bases, with 10 bases sitting between them. CDR1 and CDR2 from the germline V gene are SGHVS and FNYEAQ. The CDR3 has 13 residues. The DNA for the CDR3 is TGTGCCAGCAGCACCCGTACATCCGGGGAGCTGTTTTTT. This gives the protein CASSTRTSGELFF.

The rearrangement links TRBV10-2 to TRBJ2-3, with TRBD2 as a possible D gene (6 bases). V was pared by 0 bases and J by 2 bases, with 12 bases between. The germline gives CDR1 WSHSY, CDR2 SAAADI. The CDR3 has 16 residues. The CDR3 region has the DNA TGCGCCAGCAGTGAGTCGGATGCGGGAACCACAGATACGCAGTATTTT. The encoded protein is CASSESDAGTTDTQYF.

The chain recombines TRBV10-3 with TRBJ1-2; 9 nucleotides match TRBD1. J was trimmed by 7 bases and V by 6 bases; bases with no gene match: 9. The CDR3 sequence is 14 residues long. Germline V gene lookup returns CDR1 ENHRY and CDR2 SYGVKD. CDR3 protein: CAISRDRETFGYTF. The CDR3 nucleotides read TGTGCCATCAGCCGGGACAGGGAAACGTTTGGCTACACCTTC.

V usage is TRBV11-1 and J usage is TRBJ2-1, with 11 bases lining up with TRBD2. Germline assignment: CDR1 SGHAT and CDR2 FQDESV (reference sequence). The CDR3 covers 18 residues. After removal of 2 bases from V and 4 bases from J, the junction contained 10 bases not matched to a gene. CDR3 residues: CASSLQGLSGRAYNEQFF. The CDR3 DNA reads as TGTGCCAGCAGCTTACAGGGACTTAGCGGGAGGGCTTACAATGAGCAGTTCTTC.

Regarding this clonotype: A much larger clone differs by one base, so this may be a read error. The chain has TRBV12-3 or TRBV12-4 and TRBJ1-4; D possibly corresponds to TRBD1 (5 bases). CDR3 length equals 15 residues. V lost 6 bases, J lost 8 bases, and 19 bases lay in between. CDR3 in DNA: TGTGCCAGCAGGGTAGGTAGGGGCCAAATGGAAAAACTGTTTTTT. Translating it yields CASRVGRGQMEKLFF.

This clonotype was counted a few times. The rearrangement links TRBV7-9 to TRBJ1-2; TRBD1 might be the D (5 bases). Germline V gene data show CDR1 as SEHNR and CDR2 as FQNEAQ (reference sequence). The CDR3 is made up of 12 amino acids. V lost 2 bases and J 8 bases, leaving 9 bases between the germline ends. The CDR3 spells CASSLWGEGYTF. CDR3 coding DNA: TGTGCCAGCAGCTTATGGGGGGAAGGCTACACCTTC. Looking up the rest from reference TRBV7-9 and TRBJ1-2 gives the full variable domain: DTGVSQNPRHKITKRGQNVTFRCDPISEHNRLYWYRQTLGQGPEFLTYFQNEAQLEKSRLLSDRFSAERPKGSFSTLEIQRTEQGDSAMYLCASSLWGEGYTFGSGTRLTVV.

The rearrangement joins TRBV10-2 to TRBJ2-7, with 7 bases fitting TRBD1. V was pared by 6 bases and J by 0 bases, with 8 bases of the junction left unmatched. Germline V gene data show CDR1 as WSHSY and CDR2 as SAAADI. The CDR3 contains 15 residues. In DNA form, the CDR3 reads TGCGCCAGCAGCCAAGTCCCAGGGGGCTCCTACGAGCAGTACTTC. Its translation is CASSQVPGGSYEQYF.

Only a few counts were recorded for this clonotype. V usage is TRBV7-9 and J usage is TRBJ2-3; D perhaps matches TRBD1 (6 bases). CDR3 size: 14 residues. Trimming shortened V by 5 bases and J by 2 bases, and 11 bases separated the two germline ends. Per germline, CDR1 SEHNR and CDR2 FQNEAQ (reference sequence). The CDR3 sequence: CASSPTGLTDTQYF. CDR3 DNA: TGTGCCAGCAGCCCGACAGGACTCACAGATACGCAGTATTTT.

This clonotype was detected only a few times. This chain links TRBV25-1 with TRBJ2-7; D call uncertain. V lost 4 bases to trimming and J lost 8 bases, with 24 bases between them. Per germline, CDR1 MGHDK and CDR2 SYGVNS. The CDR3 loop spans 16 amino acids. The CDR3 nucleotides read TGTGCCAGCAGTGCCACATATAGGGAATCACCGAGCAAGCAGTACTTC. This translates into CASSATYRESPSKQYF.

V usage is TRBV7-7 and J usage is TRBJ2-3; no firm D call. This CDR3 has 12 amino acids. V was cut by 3 bases and J by 8 bases, with 9 bases left in between. In germline, CDR1 is SSHAT, CDR2 FNYEAQ (reference sequence). CDR3 protein: CASSLDLRTQYF. The CDR3 bases are TGTGCCAGCAGCTTGGACCTTCGTACGCAGTATTTT.

The sample holds a few counts of this clonotype. V is TRBV6-1 and J is TRBJ2-1; possibly TRBD1 for D (6 bases). Trimming pared 6 bases from V and 10 bases from J, leaving 22 bases between. CDR1 is MNHNS and CDR2 is SASEGT in the germline V gene. The CDR3 totals 15 residues. Here the CDR3 reads CASRRSGTPTGEQFF. The CDR3 bases are TGTGCCAGCAGGAGATCCGGGACGCCTACAGGGGAGCAGTTCTTC.

The chain combines TRBV7-2 with TRBJ1-6; D gene uncertain. V lost 3 bases to trimming and J lost 9 bases, with 9 bases between them. This CDR3 region has 13 residues. Germline V gene sequence: CDR1 SGHTA, CDR2 FQGNSA. CDR3 nucleotides: TGTGCCAGCAGCTTTTCTGGCCCTTCACCCCTCCACTTT. As protein: CASSFSGPSPLHF.

This clonotype has a count of ten or more. This rearrangement joins TRBV6-1 to TRBJ2-7; no definite D call. Looked up from germline, CDR1 is MNHNS and CDR2 is SASEGT. This CDR3 is built from 12 residues. The V end lost 6 bases, the J end lost 3 bases, and 9 bases lay between the germline ends. CDR3 residues: CASRFGFYEQYF. The CDR3 DNA sequence: TGTGCCAGCAGGTTCGGATTCTACGAGCAGTACTTC.

The V and J genes are TRBV7-2 and TRBJ1-1, with 7 nucleotides matching TRBD1. The CDR3 spans 11 residues. The germline V gene has CDR1 SGHTA and CDR2 FQGNSA. The V segment lost 7 bases and the J segment 10 bases; nucleotides outside the gene matches: 6. The CDR3 loop is CASISRQGAFF. DNA for the CDR3: TGTGCCAGCATCTCCAGACAGGGAGCTTTCTTT.

The V and J genes are TRBV10-3 and TRBJ1-1; D perhaps matches TRBD1 (6 bases). Per the germline V gene, CDR1 is ENHRY and CDR2 is SYGVKD. The CDR3 contains 15 residues. Trimming left V 4 bases short and J 3 bases short, with 15 bases between. The DNA of the CDR3 is TGTGCCATCAGTGGGTCGGGACAAGGCTACACTGAAGCTTTCTTT. Translating it yields CAISGSGQGYTEAFF.

The rearrangement links TRBV15 to TRBJ2-7; no definite D call. Per germline, CDR1 LNHNV and CDR2 YYDKDF (reference sequence). The V gene lost 3 bases and the J gene lost 0 bases, with 9 bases spanning the gap. This CDR3 has 14 residues. CDR3 residues: CATSSDRTSYEQYF. The DNA of the CDR3 is TGTGCCACCAGCAGTGACCGGACCTCCTACGAGCAGTACTTC.

Ten or more counts support this clonotype. The chain employs TRBV7-2 and TRBJ2-3, with D uncertain. The germline CDR1 and CDR2 sequences are SGHTA and FQGNSA. Trimming took 3 bases from V and 1 from J, leaving 2 bases between them. The CDR3 totals 12 residues. The CDR3 spells CASSFGTDTQYF. The CDR3 region has the DNA TGTGCCAGCAGCTTTGGCACAGATACGCAGTATTTT.

The J gene is TRBJ2-3, the V gene TRBV18; 10 nucleotides match TRBD2. V gave up 3 bases and J gave up 4 bases; unmatched junction bases: 10. Germline loops: CDR1 KGHSH, CDR2 LQKENI. The CDR3 covers 17 residues. The CDR3 sequence is CASSPVVLAGVSDTQYF. CDR3 in DNA: TGTGCCAGCTCACCTGTGGTGCTAGCGGGGGTGTCAGATACGCAGTATTTT.